The rows below give T cell receptor beta chains drawn from one sample of a study of CD8 T cells in Susac syndrome. Using its own MiXCR run on the immunoSEQ multiplex PCR reads, TCRdb lists one record per CDR3 protein. Found here are a few hundred thousand distinct CDR3 sequences, about 94% of them singletons; the top ten hold roughly 0.072%. The specimen sequenced was CD4+ T cells from PBMCs. The receptors shown here come from a human donor with multiple sclerosis. Both conserved end residues are part of each CDR3. A D gene is named only where the DNA matches it firmly. Only part of the rows carry a size: once, few, many, or a class if the clone is expanded.

V gene	clone size	D gene	J gene	CDR3 protein	CDR3 DNA
TRBV4-2	-	TRBD1	TRBJ2-7	CASSQVPPGGIYEQYF	TGTGCCAGCAGCCAAGTACCACCAGGGGGCATTTACGAGCAGTACTTC
TRBV2	-	-	TRBJ2-2	CASSEAHGTGELFF	TGTGCCAGCAGTGAAGCGCATGGGACCGGGGAGCTGTTTTTT
TRBV5-1	-	-	TRBJ1-1	CASRSSSAGSGTEAFF	TGCGCCAGCCGGAGCTCTAGCGCGGGGAGTGGCACTGAAGCTTTCTTT
TRBV18	-	-	TRBJ2-3	CASSPRPGTSRTDTQYF	TGTGCCAGCTCACCACGACCGGGAACAAGCCGCACAGATACGCAGTATTTT
TRBV12-3/TRBV12-4	-	-	TRBJ2-3	CASSFGSFAHTDTQYF	TGTGCCAGCAGTTTCGGATCCTTCGCTCACACAGATACGCAGTATTTT
TRBV6-6	-	-	TRBJ1-5	CASSRDRPSNQPQHF	TGTGCCAGCAGTCGCGACAGGCCTAGCAATCAGCCCCAGCATTTT
TRBV30	-	-	TRBJ1-5	CAWSDPGPSADQPQHF	TGTGCCTGGAGCGACCCGGGACCCTCAGCGGATCAGCCCCAGCATTTT
TRBV11-2	-	-	TRBJ2-4	CASTRLGGFDIQYF	TGTGCCAGCACCCGACTGGGGGGCTTTGACATTCAGTACTTC
TRBV15	-	-	TRBJ1-3	CATSRGEAGNTIYF	TGTGCCACCAGCAGAGGGGAAGCTGGAAACACCATATATTTT
TRBV7-2	-	-	TRBJ2-5	CASSLGWASQETQYF	TGTGCCAGCAGCTTAGGGTGGGCATCACAAGAGACCCAGTACTTC
TRBV28	-	TRBD2	TRBJ2-5	CASGLAGVQETQYF	TGTGCCAGCGGACTAGCGGGAGTACAAGAGACCCAGTACTTC
TRBV4-2	-	-	TRBJ2-2	CASSAYRGAANTGELFF	TGTGCCAGCAGCGCGTACCGGGGGGCCGCGAACACCGGGGAGCTGTTTTTT
TRBV21-1	once	-	TRBJ1-1	CASSKDRVTAEAFF	TGTGCCAGCAGCAAAGACAGGGTGACCGCTGAAGCTTTCTTT
TRBV7-9	-	-	TRBJ1-5	CASSLGDYSNQPQHF	TGTGCCAGCAGCTTAGGGGACTATAGCAATCAGCCCCAGCATTTT
TRBV20-1	-	TRBD1	TRBJ1-2	CSASPPGQGARGYTF	TGCAGTGCTAGTCCCCCGGGACAGGGGGCGAGAGGCTACACCTTC
TRBV4-1	once	TRBD1	TRBJ1-5	CASSQARGNPPQHF	TGCGCCAGCAGCCAAGCCAGGGGGAATCCGCCCCAGCATTTT
TRBV20-1	-	-	TRBJ2-2	CSANRDSLTGELFF	TGCAGTGCTAACCGGGACTCATTGACCGGGGAGCTGTTTTTT
TRBV24-1	-	-	TRBJ1-5	CATSDGRGGNQPQHF	TGTGCCACCAGTGATGGCAGGGGCGGCAATCAGCCCCAGCATTTT
TRBV3-1	once	TRBD2	TRBJ2-5	CASSHGGGAGWETQYF	TGTGCCAGCAGCCACGGCGGGGGGGCCGGGTGGGAGACCCAGTACTTC
TRBV27	-	-	TRBJ2-3	CASSYLKGTDTQYF	TGTGCCAGCAGTTACCTTAAGGGGACAGATACGCAGTATTTT
TRBV7-9	-	-	TRBJ1-1	CASSPQAGATEVFF	TGTGCCAGCAGCCCCCAAGCGGGGGCGACTGAAGTTTTCTTT
TRBV5-1	-	-	TRBJ2-5	CASYRQMETQYF	TGCGCCAGCTATAGGCAGATGGAGACCCAGTACTTC
TRBV19	-	-	TRBJ1-2	CASHTGLGGYTF	TGTGCCAGTCATACGGGACTCGGGGGCTACACCTTC
TRBV19	-	-	TRBJ1-2	CASSIGGIPDGYTF	TGTGCCAGTAGTATAGGCGGGATACCTGATGGCTACACCTTC
TRBV19	-	TRBD1	TRBJ2-2	CASRRAGGVNTGELFF	TGTGCCAGTCGACGGGCAGGGGGCGTAAACACCGGGGAGCTGTTTTTT
TRBV7-6	-	-	TRBJ2-1	CASSLSLARTHVQFF	TGTGCCAGCAGCTTAAGTCTAGCCCGGACACATGTGCAGTTCTTC
TRBV7-3	-	-	TRBJ2-1	CASSLTGSSSEQFF	TGTGCCAGCAGCTTAACCGGGAGCTCTAGTGAGCAGTTCTTC
TRBV7-2	once	-	TRBJ2-4	CASSLADTGMGGIQYF	TGTGCCAGCAGCTTAGCTGATACAGGGATGGGAGGCATTCAGTACTTC
TRBV5-6	-	-	TRBJ1-2	CASSLGGRQSGYTF	TGTGCCAGCAGCTTGGGGGGACGGCAATCAGGCTACACCTTC
TRBV5-1	-	-	TRBJ1-2	CASSRSVRDGYTF	TGCGCCAGCAGCCGGTCGGTTCGCGATGGCTACACCTTC
TRBV25-1	-	-	TRBJ1-2	CASSEYHQGGYTF	TGTGCCAGCAGTGAATATCACCAGGGAGGCTACACCTTC
TRBV9	once	-	TRBJ2-2	CASSVGGRAGELFF	TGTGCCAGCAGCGTGGGGGGAAGGGCCGGGGAGCTGTTTTTT
TRBV3-1	once	-	TRBJ2-5	CASSQPRASRGETQYF	TGTGCCAGCAGCCAACCCAGGGCCAGCCGGGGGGAGACCCAGTACTTC
TRBV18	once	TRBD1	TRBJ1-4	CASSRGQGTNEKLFF	TGTGCCAGCTCACGAGGACAGGGGACTAATGAAAAACTGTTTTTT
TRBV30	-	-	TRBJ2-1	CAWSERVGNEQFF	TGTGCCTGGAGTGAGAGGGTAGGGAATGAGCAGTTCTTC
TRBV27	-	-	TRBJ1-2	CASSFTGGYGYTF	TGTGCCAGCAGTTTCACCGGGGGCTATGGCTACACCTTC